Each of the 6 T cell receptor beta chains below was sequenced from the same sample in a study of blood T cell repertoires in COVID-19. Profiled with immunoSEQ multiplex PCR; TCRdb holds only in-frame clones, not every one. The sample lists 100,000 to 110,000 clones; roughly nine tenths were seen once. Sequenced material: peripheral blood. The receptors shown here come from a man over 45 with active COVID-19.

The rearrangement uses TRBV11-3 and TRBJ2-1, with 11 bases lining up with TRBD2. Trimming at V came to 1 base and at J to 6 bases, leaving 8 bases not matched to a gene. This CDR3 has 17 amino acids. Germline V gene data show CDR1 as SGHNT and CDR2 as YENEEA. Written as DNA, the CDR3 is TGTGCCAGCAGCTTAGCCACAGGACTAGCGGGTACCAATGAGCAGTTCTTC. Its translation: CASSLATGLAGTNEQFF.

For the CDR3, the DNA is TGTGCTAGTGAGGGGTTTAGACAGGAGGCTTTCTTT. It yields the protein CASEGFRQEAFF. This chain connects TRBV12-5 to TRBJ1-1, with a possible D match to TRBD1 (6 bases). Germline V gives CDR1 LGHNT, CDR2 FRNRAP. Trimming left V 7 bases short and J 11 bases short, with 17 bases between. The CDR3 contains 12 residues.

This chain uses TRBV7-3 with TRBJ1-2; D is uncertain. CDR1 SGHTA and CDR2 FQGTGA come from the germline V gene. V dropped 3 bases and J dropped 3 bases, with 11 bases sitting between them. CDR3 length: 14 amino acids. This CDR3 is CASSFPTPYYGYTF. CDR3 coding DNA: TGTGCCAGCAGCTTTCCGACACCCTACTATGGCTACACCTTC.

V usage is TRBV12-3 or TRBV12-4 and J usage is TRBJ1-3, with D uncertain. The CDR3 runs 12 residues. V gave up 6 bases and J gave up 2 bases, with 5 bases separating them. Here the CDR3 DNA reads TGTGCCAGCAGCCCTCCTGGAAACACCATATATTTT. Its protein product is CASSPPGNTIYF.

The rearrangement joins TRBV18 to TRBJ1-5, with 10 nucleotides matching TRBD1. V dropped 6 bases and J dropped 2; count of bases not matched to a gene: 7. The CDR3 spans 16 residues. CDR1 is KGHSH and CDR2 is LQKENI in the germline V gene. The CDR3 DNA reads as TGTGCCAGCTCCGGGACAGGGGTGGTTGGCAATCAGCCCCAGCATTTT. It specifies CASSGTGVVGNQPQHF.

This chain connects TRBV3-1 (or the pseudogene TRBV3-2) to TRBJ2-2, with a tentative D call TRBD2 (6 bases). CDR3 length equals 17 residues. Germline V gives CDR1 LGHDT, CDR2 YNNKEL (reference sequence). V was cut by 0 bases and J by 3 bases, with 14 bases left in between. The CDR3 is CASSQDPGSGYTGELFF. CDR3 DNA sequence: TGTGCCAGCAGCCAAGATCCGGGTAGCGGATACACCGGGGAGCTGTTTTTT.